These T cell receptor beta chains were read from a single sample in a study of shared T cell receptors in the human thymus. Sequencing was performed with immunoSEQ multiplex PCR; in TCRdb, only in-frame clones are kept and a portion is missing. The sample has about 540,000 clones, about 80% seen once. This sample was also put to use in a study of human thymus T cells.

Source material: thymocytes. Every receptor here comes from a boy younger than two with a congenital heart defect. Each CDR3 is given with its conserved first and last residue. A D gene is named only where the DNA matches it firmly. Clone size is not always given. Where it is, it says once, few, many or a class for expanded clones.

J gene	clone size	V gene	D gene	CDR3 protein	CDR3 DNA
TRBJ2-2	-	TRBV19	-	CASSLHPSGWNTGELFF	TGTGCCAGTAGCCTTCATCCTTCAGGTTGGAACACCGGGGAGCTGTTTTTT
TRBJ1-5	-	TRBV10-2	-	CASSVRGQPQHF	TGCGCCAGCAGTGTCAGGGGTCAGCCCCAGCATTTT
TRBJ1-1	-	TRBV12-5	-	CASGCGDTEAFF	TGTGCTAGTGGTTGCGGGGACACTGAAGCTTTCTTT
TRBJ2-1	-	TRBV7-6	-	CASSLVGGAVSSYNEQFF	TGTGCCAGCAGCTTAGTGGGTGGGGCGGTAAGCTCCTACAATGAGCAGTTCTTC
TRBJ2-2	-	TRBV7-3	-	CASSLKMPGNTGELFF	TGTGCCAGCAGCTTAAAGATGCCAGGGAACACCGGGGAGCTGTTTTTT
TRBJ2-1	-	TRBV28	-	CASSLRGRGGYNEQFF	TGTGCCAGCAGTCTACGGGGGAGAGGTGGCTACAATGAGCAGTTCTTC
TRBJ2-3	once	TRBV4-2	-	CASSRNRGRLAGEDTDTQYF	TGTGCCAGCAGCAGAAACAGGGGGCGTCTAGCGGGAGAGGACACAGATACGCAGTATTTT
TRBJ2-7	-	TRBV6-5	TRBD2	CASSYSGTSGSDEQYF	TGTGCCAGCAGTTACTCGGGGACTAGCGGGAGTGACGAGCAGTACTTC
TRBJ1-2	few	TRBV19	-	CASRSTTQHF	TGTGCCAGTAGATCAACAACCCAACACTTC
TRBJ2-1	-	TRBV4-1	TRBD2	CASSQEGPSGPYNEQFF	TGCGCCAGCAGCCAAGAAGGACCTAGCGGACCTTACAATGAGCAGTTCTTC
TRBJ1-2	-	TRBV9	-	CASSVGGDSYGYTF	TGTGCCAGCAGCGTAGGCGGCGATAGCTATGGCTACACCTTC
TRBJ1-2	-	TRBV4-3	TRBD1	CASSQDRGNYGYTF	TGCGCCAGCAGCCAAGACAGGGGGAACTATGGCTACACCTTC
TRBJ2-3	-	TRBV30	-	CAWSFPMSPDTQYF	TGTGCCTGGAGCTTTCCCATGAGCCCAGATACGCAGTATTTT
TRBJ2-7	few	TRBV5-6	TRBD2	CASSLGSGSSYEQYF	TGTGCCAGCAGCTTGGGGAGCGGGAGCTCCTACGAGCAGTACTTC
TRBJ2-4	-	TRBV5-4	-	CASSFGLVKNIQYF	TGTGCCAGCAGCTTTGGTCTAGTCAAAAACATTCAGTACTTC
TRBJ1-1	once	TRBV11-3	-	CASSFRQENTEAFF	TGTGCCAGCAGCTTCCGACAGGAGAACACTGAAGCTTTCTTT
TRBJ2-7	-	TRBV6-5	TRBD2	CASSYSAGGSSYEQYF	TGTGCCAGCAGTTACTCGGCGGGAGGGAGCTCCTACGAGCAGTACTTC
TRBJ2-1	-	TRBV27	TRBD2	CASTFEGGYNEQFF	TGTGCCAGCACGTTCGAGGGAGGGTACAATGAGCAGTTCTTC
TRBJ1-2	-	TRBV9	-	CASSVGAGTTYGYTF	TGTGCCAGCAGCGTAGGCGCGGGAACCACCTATGGCTACACCTTC
TRBJ2-7	-	TRBV4-2	-	CASSRWTEVHPYEQYF	TGTGCCAGCAGCCGCTGGACAGAGGTTCACCCCTACGAGCAGTACTTC
TRBJ2-2	-	TRBV7-6	-	CARGLTGIGGELFF	TGTGCCAGGGGTTTGACGGGGATCGGCGGGGAGCTGTTTTTT
TRBJ2-5	few	TRBV13	-	CASSDRATIPRGQETQYF	TGTGCCAGCAGCGACCGGGCCACTATACCGCGGGGCCAAGAGACCCAGTACTTC
TRBJ2-7	-	TRBV28	-	CASSLGHTFNYEQYF	TGTGCCAGCAGCCTTGGACATACGTTTAACTACGAGCAGTACTTC
TRBJ2-7	-	TRBV5-1	TRBD1	CASSFGQGSPYEQYF	TGCGCCAGCAGCTTCGGACAGGGGTCCCCCTACGAGCAGTACTTC
TRBJ1-5	-	TRBV28	-	CASSPTVLYSNQPQHF	TGTGCCAGCAGTCCAACAGTTCTCTATAGCAATCAGCCCCAGCATTTT
TRBJ1-5	-	TRBV12-5	-	CASGEGEGNQPQHF	TGTGCTAGTGGGGAAGGGGAGGGCAATCAGCCCCAGCATTTT
TRBJ2-5	-	TRBV9	TRBD2	CASSAGLAGGPETQYF	TGTGCCAGCAGCGCTGGACTAGCGGGAGGGCCGGAGACCCAGTACTTC
TRBJ2-1	-	TRBV4-1	TRBD2	CASSRPGTSGYNEQFF	TGCGCCAGCAGCCGACCCGGGACTAGCGGTTACAATGAGCAGTTCTTC
TRBJ2-1	-	TRBV28	-	CASSSQARYFTDNEQFF	TGTGCCAGCAGTTCCCAAGCCCGGTACTTTACCGACAATGAGCAGTTCTTC
TRBJ1-1	-	TRBV20-1	-	CSASYREAFF	TGCAGTGCTAGCTATCGCGAAGCTTTCTTT
TRBJ2-5	-	TRBV9	TRBD1	CASSPPGDREAETQYF	TGTGCCAGCAGCCCTCCCGGGGACAGGGAAGCAGAGACCCAGTACTTC
TRBJ2-3	once	TRBV10-3	TRBD2	CAISESSPFLAGEWTDTQYF	TGTGCCATCAGTGAGTCGTCGCCTTTTCTAGCGGGAGAATGGACAGATACGCAGTATTTT
TRBJ2-3	-	TRBV6-6	TRBD2	CASSYSGTAADTQYF	TGTGCCAGCAGTTACAGCGGGACCGCCGCAGATACGCAGTATTTT
TRBJ2-7	few	TRBV4-1	TRBD2	CASSQDPGTSGSHEQYF	TGCGCCAGCAGCCAAGACCCCGGGACTAGCGGGAGCCACGAGCAGTACTTC
TRBJ2-7	few	TRBV6-1	TRBD1	CASSEPGGFYEQYF	TGTGCCAGCAGTGAACCAGGGGGCTTCTACGAGCAGTACTTC
TRBJ1-6	-	TRBV5-1	TRBD1	CASSSGTGGGANSPLHF	TGCGCCAGCAGCTCCGGGACAGGTGGGGGGGCTAATTCACCCCTCCACTTT
TRBJ2-7	-	TRBV4-1	-	CASSQAAGGIYEQYF	TGCGCCAGCAGCCAAGCAGCCGGCGGTATCTACGAGCAGTACTTC
TRBJ1-1	-	TRBV6-5	TRBD1	CASSRDRGIEAFF	TGTGCCAGCAGTCGGGACAGGGGGATTGAAGCTTTCTTT
TRBJ2-5	-	TRBV5-1	-	CASSPNRYPGTQYF	TGCGCCAGCTCCCCAAACCGTTACCCGGGGACCCAGTACTTC
TRBJ2-2	few	TRBV15	TRBD2	CATSRGLAGERSTGELFF	TGTGCCACCAGCAGAGGACTAGCGGGAGAACGTAGCACCGGGGAGCTGTTTTTT
TRBJ2-2	once	TRBV28	-	CASSSGQARWGELFF	TGTGCCAGCAGCTCGGGACAAGCCCGTTGGGGGGAGCTGTTTTTT
TRBJ2-5	once	TRBV7-6	-	CASSSGAQYF	TGTGCCAGCAGCTCAGGGGCCCAGTACTTC
TRBJ2-5	-	TRBV15	TRBD2	CATSRGRELTPETQYF	TGTGCCACCAGCAGAGGGCGGGAGCTGACCCCAGAGACCCAGTACTTC
TRBJ2-7	-	TRBV10-1	TRBD2	CASSGGVWRESPYEQYF	TGCGCCAGCAGTGGGGGGGTGTGGCGGGAGAGCCCCTACGAGCAGTACTTC
TRBJ1-5	-	TRBV11-3	-	CASRHPLVGGHF	TGTGCCAGCAGGCACCCCCTCGTCGGGGGGCATTTT
TRBJ2-7	-	TRBV7-9	TRBD1	CASSSRDRGRYEQYF	TGTGCCAGCAGCTCAAGGGACAGGGGTCGTTACGAGCAGTACTTC
TRBJ2-5	-	TRBV27	TRBD2	CASRSSGSKGQTQYF	TGTGCCAGCAGATCTAGCGGGAGTAAAGGCCAGACCCAGTACTTC
TRBJ2-3	-	TRBV7-2	TRBD2	CASSLVSGGSTDTQYF	TGTGCCAGCAGCTTAGTAAGCGGGGGAAGCACAGATACGCAGTATTTT
TRBJ2-5	once	TRBV6-8	TRBD1	CASSTGHEAGGQETQYF	TGTGCCAGCAGTACGGGACATGAGGCAGGGGGCCAAGAGACCCAGTACTTC
TRBJ1-1	-	TRBV28	-	CASSLTAGNTEAFF	TGTGCCAGCAGTTTGACGGCGGGGAACACTGAAGCTTTCTTT
TRBJ2-7	-	TRBV12-5	TRBD2	CASGRDLAGNKVPYEQYF	TGTGCTAGTGGTCGTGATTTAGCGGGAAACAAGGTGCCTTACGAGCAGTACTTC
TRBJ2-3	-	TRBV27	-	CASSLFADRGDTQYF	TGTGCCAGCAGTTTGTTTGCGGATAGGGGGGATACGCAGTATTTT
TRBJ2-7	-	TRBV19	TRBD2	CASSSRRREGPYEQYF	TGTGCCAGTAGTTCCCGCCGGCGGGAGGGTCCCTACGAGCAGTACTTC
TRBJ2-7	once	TRBV30	TRBD1	CAGGTGNTYEQYF	TGTGCCGGCGGGACAGGCAACACCTACGAGCAGTACTTC
TRBJ2-4	-	TRBV15	TRBD2	CATSRDKGLAGALAKNIQYF	TGTGCCACCAGCAGAGATAAGGGACTAGCGGGAGCCTTAGCCAAAAACATTCAGTACTTC
TRBJ2-1	-	TRBV5-5	TRBD2	CASSGRPTSGNYNEQFF	TGTGCCAGCAGCGGACGGCCGACTAGCGGGAACTACAATGAGCAGTTCTTC
TRBJ2-5	-	TRBV10-3	TRBD2	CAIRISQGGQETQYF	TGTGCCATCAGAATCTCCCAGGGAGGGCAAGAGACCCAGTACTTC
TRBJ2-1	-	TRBV27	TRBD2	CASSRPGLAGGWDEQFF	TGTGCCAGCAGTCGCCCTGGACTAGCGGGAGGATGGGATGAGCAGTTCTTC
TRBJ2-2	-	TRBV10-3	TRBD2	CAISGREGTGELFF	TGTGCCATCAGTGGCCGGGAGGGCACCGGGGAGCTGTTTTTT
TRBJ2-3	once	TRBV14	TRBD2	CASSQEGRESSTDTQYF	TGTGCCAGCAGCCAAGAGGGGAGGGAGTCGAGCACAGATACGCAGTATTTT